The source of this TCR beta chain is a study of T cell repertoires in cytomegalovirus infection. Study at large: HLA-C-restricted CMV epitopes, recently identified, and well-studied HLA-B-restricted ones were used by the study. Through public TCR beta signatures, both CMV infection and matching HLA type were indicated. Findings and caveats of the study: Clonotypes of TCR beta that were HLA-C-restricted and CMV-specific dominated the ex vivo response. The cumulative frequency of public TCR beta families distinguished individuals who carried CMV together with the relevant HLA.

CDR1 and CDR2 (germline): MNHEY, SMNVEV (reference sequence). The ends lost 3 bases at V and 2 bases at J; junction bases unmatched: 7. CDR3 size: 16 residues. With regard to this clonotype: As yet, its antigen is unknown.

TCRdb re-called the reads through MiXCR, storing one row per CDR3 protein. The sample consists of around 710,000 distinct CDR3 sequences, 25% to 30% of them appearing once. The TCR originated in a human donor in good health (CMV status not recorded). Some clones in this sample may be carry-over from other donors' samples. This specimen consisted of cultured CD8+ T cells from PBMCs, obtained from culture after CMV antigen stimulation. This chain connects TRBV27 to TRBJ1-5; the match to TRBD1 covers 7 bases. The CDR3 is CASSFLGGNGNQPQHF. The CDR3 DNA sequence: TGTGCCAGCAGTTTCTTAGGGGGCAACGGCAATCAGCCCCAGCATTTT.